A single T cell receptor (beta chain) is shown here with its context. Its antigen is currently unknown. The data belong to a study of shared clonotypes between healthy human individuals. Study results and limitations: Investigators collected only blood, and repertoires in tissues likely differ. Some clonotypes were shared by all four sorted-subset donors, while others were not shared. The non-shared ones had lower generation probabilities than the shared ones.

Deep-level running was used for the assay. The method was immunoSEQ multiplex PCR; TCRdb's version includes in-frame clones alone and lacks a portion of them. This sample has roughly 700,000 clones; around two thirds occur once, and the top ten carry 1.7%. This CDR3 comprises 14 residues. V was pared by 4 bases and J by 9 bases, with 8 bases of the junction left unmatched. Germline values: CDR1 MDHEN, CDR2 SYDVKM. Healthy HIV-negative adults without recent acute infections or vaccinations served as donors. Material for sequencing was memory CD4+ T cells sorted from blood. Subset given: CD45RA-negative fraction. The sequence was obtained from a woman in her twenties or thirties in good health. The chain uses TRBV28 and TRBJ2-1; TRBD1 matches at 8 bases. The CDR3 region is CASSSRGQGGEQFF. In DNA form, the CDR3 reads TGTGCCAGCAGTTCCCGTGGACAGGGCGGTGAGCAGTTCTTC.